The 8 T cell receptor beta chains below were found in one sample sequenced in a study of T-cell reconstitution after alpha-beta-depleted transplantation in children. This sample's TCRbeta library carried unique molecular identifier barcodes. TCRdb redid the calling of the PCR reads with MiXCR, one entry per CDR3 protein. The sample includes around 700,000 distinct CDR3 sequences, approximately 14% of them seen just once. Material: PBMCs, obtained before TCRalphabeta/CD19-depleted stem cell transplant. The origin of the receptors is a girl between 2 and 10 years old with congenital amegakaryocytic thrombocytopenia, due to receive a stem cell transplant.

The J gene is TRBJ2-1, the V gene TRBV3-1, with 12 bases lining up with TRBD2. Trimming took 6 bases from V and 0 from J; bases not matched to a gene: 6. The CDR3 length is 17 residues. Looked up from germline, CDR1 is LGHDT and CDR2 is YNNKEL (reference sequence). CDR3 bases: TGTGCCAGCAGGGGGGGACTAGCGGGTGGCTCCTACAATGAGCAGTTCTTC. Amino acids: CASRGGLAGGSYNEQFF.

This clonotype came up a few times. V and J are TRBV6-5 and TRBJ1-1; 7 bases line up with TRBD1. The CDR3 length is 14 residues. The germline CDR1 and CDR2 sequences are MNHEY and SVGAGI. J gave up 7 bases and V 0 bases, and 5 bases lay outside the gene matches. The CDR3 sequence is CASSYSGTDGEAFF. The CDR3 bases are TGTGCCAGCAGTTACTCCGGGACAGATGGTGAAGCTTTCTTT.

This clonotype was recorded at least ten times. The chain recombines TRBV29-1 with TRBJ1-1; 8 bases fit TRBD1. Germline V gives CDR1 SQVTM, CDR2 ANQGSEA. The CDR3 has 12 amino acids. The ends lost 4 bases at V and 7 bases at J; junction bases unmatched: 5. CDR3 bases: TGCAGCGTTGGACAGGGGATCCTTGAAGCTTTCTTT. It codes for CSVGQGILEAFF.

This clonotype appeared a few times. V and J are TRBV10-3 and TRBJ2-7; TRBD1 matches 10 bases. Germline trimming cut 0 bases from V and 3 bases from J; bases unmatched to any gene: 2. There are 15 residues in the CDR3. Germline CDR1 reads ENHRY; CDR2 reads SYGVKD. The chain's CDR3 is CAISESGTGVYEQYF. CDR3 DNA sequence: TGTGCCATCAGTGAGTCTGGGACAGGGGTCTACGAGCAGTACTTC.

This clonotype was detected many times. V is TRBV20-1 and J is TRBJ2-3, with 8 bases matching TRBD2. Germline V gene sequence: CDR1 DFQATT, CDR2 SNEGSKA (reference sequence). V shed 4 bases, J shed 5 bases, and the junction held 8 bases outside the gene matches. This CDR3 is 14 amino acids long. The CDR3 loop is CSAKRAGAVDTQYF. The CDR3 DNA reads TGCAGTGCTAAACGAGCGGGAGCGGTAGATACGCAGTATTTT.

This clonotype has just a few counts. The chain combines TRBV18 with TRBJ2-1; 8 bases agree with TRBD2. Germline loops: CDR1 KGHSH, CDR2 LQKENI. V shed 4 bases and J 9 bases; nucleotides not matched to a gene: 5. CDR3 length: 13 amino acids. CDR3 coding DNA: TGTGCCAGCTCACTGGGACTAGAGGGTGAGCAGTTCTTC. Translation gives CASSLGLEGEQFF.

This clonotype was observed a few times. The chain links TRBV20-1 to TRBJ1-5; D ambiguous. V was shortened by 3 bases and J by 4 bases, with 10 bases between the two germline ends. This CDR3 has 13 amino acids. CDR1 is DFQATT, CDR2 SNEGSKA, per germline (reference sequence). This CDR3 reads CSARGLENQPQHF. The DNA of the CDR3 is TGCAGTGCTAGGGGCTTGGAGAATCAGCCCCAGCATTTT.

Only a few counts were recorded for this clonotype. The gene calls are TRBV24-1 and TRBJ2-5; a possible D gene is TRBD1 (6 bases). Germline CDR1 KGHDR, CDR2 SFDVKD. The CDR3 extends over 14 amino acids. V dropped 6 bases and J dropped 4 bases, with 14 bases sitting between them. The CDR3 DNA follows: TGTGCCACCAGTTCATCAGGGGCGGGAGAGACCCAGTACTTC. Translated, it gives CATSSSGAGETQYF.